These T cell receptor beta chains were read from a single sample in a study of cytomegalovirus exposure and HLA in healthy donors. Libraries were prepared by immunoSEQ multiplex PCR; TCRdb keeps only in-frame clonotypes and omits some of them. Of about 98,000 clones in the sample, around 80% were seen once. Sequencing was performed on PBMCs. These receptors all stem from a man in his sixties in good health and CMV-seropositive. CDR3s include the opening cysteine and the closing phenylalanine or tryptophan. A D gene is named only where the DNA matches it firmly. Size is omitted from some rows. Given values are once, few, many or a class for expanded clones.

V gene,clone size,D gene,J gene,CDR3 DNA,CDR3 protein
TRBV15,NA,NA,TRBJ2-1,TGTGCCACCACCGATCACGGGGGGCCTTACAATGAGCAGTTCTTC,CATTDHGGPYNEQFF
TRBV27,NA,NA,TRBJ2-3,TGTGCCAGCAGTCGAGGAGTTCTCCTCGCAGATACGCAGTATTTT,CASSRGVLLADTQYF
TRBV6-5,few,TRBD1,TRBJ1-2,TGTGCCAGCAGTTACACTGGACAGGGGGATGGCTACACCTTC,CASSYTGQGDGYTF
TRBV4-1,few,TRBD1,TRBJ2-7,TGTGCCAGCAGCCAAGACCGGGACAGCTACTACGAGCAGTACTTC,CASSQDRDSYYEQYF
TRBV5-4,NA,TRBD2,TRBJ2-1,TGTGCCAGCAGCTTAACTAGCGGGGGGCTGGGTGAGCAGTTCTTC,CASSLTSGGLGEQFF
TRBV5-1,NA,TRBD2,TRBJ2-7,TGCGCCAGCAGCTTCAGCGGGGGGGCGAGGGAGCAGTACTTC,CASSFSGGAREQYF
TRBV6-4,once,TRBD2,TRBJ2-1,TGTGCCAGCAGTGACGCTAGCGGGGCAAATGAGCAGTTCTTC,CASSDASGANEQFF
TRBV19,NA,TRBD2,TRBJ2-3,TGTGCCAGTAACAGCGGGGCAGGAGATACGCAGTATTTT,CASNSGAGDTQYF
TRBV6-5,NA,NA,TRBJ1-6,TGTGCCAGCAGTTATGGGGGGGTTGATTCACCCCTCCACTTT,CASSYGGVDSPLHF
TRBV7-2,NA,TRBD1,TRBJ2-7,TGTGCCAGCAGCTTAGCCACCGGGACAGGGGCCTACGAGCAGTACTTC,CASSLATGTGAYEQYF